These 2 T cell receptor beta chains originate from one sample sequenced in a study of T cells after yellow fever vaccination (dated by TCRdb to between 2017 and 2020). The treatment or condition label, as the study defines it: live attenuated yellow fever vaccine strain. The library was produced with 5' RACE. This sample was sequenced with an Illumina HiSeq 2500. In TCRdb, the public reads were trimmed at Q25 with fastp and aligned with MiXCR, with productive beta chains retained. Rows with a matching CDR3 protein are joined into one entry that keeps the most common DNA and genes. This sample comprises a few hundred thousand distinct CDR3 sequences, roughly 8.6% of them detected only once. The top ten constitute approximately 18% of the sample. Sequencing used PBMCs, obtained 45 days after the first yellow fever vaccination. All receptors derive from a man aged 18 to 29 who received the YFV17D yellow fever vaccine.

J is TRBJ2-3 and V is TRBV9; no reliable D call. V lost 3 bases and J 0 bases, leaving 14 bases between the germline ends. Looked up from germline, CDR1 is SGDLS and CDR2 is YYNGEE. This CDR3 contains 16 residues. The CDR3 DNA follows: TGTGCCAGCAGCGAGTCCCCCGCAGAAAGCACAGATACGCAGTATTTT. This encodes CASSESPAESTDTQYF.

In this sample, this clonotype turned up a few times. The genes are TRBV15 and TRBJ1-2; 11 bases line up with TRBD1. V lost 2 bases to trimming and J lost 7 bases; unmatched junction nucleotides: 6. The CDR3 contains 15 residues. Germline values: CDR1 LNHNV, CDR2 YYDKDF (reference sequence). CDR3 in DNA: TGTGCCACCAGCAGATTGGACAGGGGGCTAGTTGGCTACACCTTC. Translation gives CATSRLDRGLVGYTF.